The present T cell receptor beta chain was sequenced within a study of human versus mouse CDR3 diversity and MHC coevolution. Study outcomes and limitations: Human CDR3s averaged more deletions and insertions than mouse CDR3s.

Naive CD4 T cells, CD45RO-negative and CD62L-positive, were flow-sorted from PBMCs. With regard to this clone: Its specificity is unknown.

The table came from immunoSEQ multiplex PCR; TCRdb's copy has only in-frame clones and leaves some out. The sample has about 77,000 clones, 80% to 95% seen once. CDR3 size: 14 residues. With 3 bases clipped from V and 2 bases from J, the junction kept 2 bases outside the gene matches. Germline-derived CDR1 and CDR2 are KGHSH and LQKENI. The specimen sequenced was naive CD4+ T cells from blood. Indicated subset: CD45RO-negative CD62L-positive naive CD4 T cells. This TCR was sampled from a person between 25 and 70 years old in good health. The V gene is TRBV18, the J gene TRBJ2-7; the match to TRBD1 covers 9 bases. CDR3 in DNA: TGTGCCAGCTCACCTGGGACAGGGCCCTACGAGCAGTACTTC. This sequence encodes CASSPGTGPYEQYF.